This TCR beta chain emerged from a study of siplizumab effects on memory and regulatory T cells. TCRdb's table, derived via immunoSEQ multiplex PCR, lists solely in-frame clones and lacks some. The table lists approximately 52,000 clones, 95% to 98% of them singletons. Comments on this clone: Its antigen is unidentified.

General observations from the study: Mapping to unstimulated subsets was achieved for only a minor fraction of alloreactive clones. Whether proliferating Tregs in siplizumab cultures suppress was not functionally confirmed.

The origin of this receptor is a human donor in good health. Material for sequencing was naive CD4+ T cells sorted from blood.

The CDR3 nucleotides read TGTGCCATCAGCGAGCCGCCGGGACAGGGGACCTATGGCTACACCTTC. Encoded protein: CAISEPPGQGTYGYTF. This chain uses TRBV10-3 with TRBJ1-2; the match to TRBD1 covers 10 bases. This CDR3 comprises 16 residues. Germline CDR1 ENHRY, CDR2 SYGVKD. Trimming at V came to 6 bases and at J to 4 bases, leaving 11 bases not matched to a gene.